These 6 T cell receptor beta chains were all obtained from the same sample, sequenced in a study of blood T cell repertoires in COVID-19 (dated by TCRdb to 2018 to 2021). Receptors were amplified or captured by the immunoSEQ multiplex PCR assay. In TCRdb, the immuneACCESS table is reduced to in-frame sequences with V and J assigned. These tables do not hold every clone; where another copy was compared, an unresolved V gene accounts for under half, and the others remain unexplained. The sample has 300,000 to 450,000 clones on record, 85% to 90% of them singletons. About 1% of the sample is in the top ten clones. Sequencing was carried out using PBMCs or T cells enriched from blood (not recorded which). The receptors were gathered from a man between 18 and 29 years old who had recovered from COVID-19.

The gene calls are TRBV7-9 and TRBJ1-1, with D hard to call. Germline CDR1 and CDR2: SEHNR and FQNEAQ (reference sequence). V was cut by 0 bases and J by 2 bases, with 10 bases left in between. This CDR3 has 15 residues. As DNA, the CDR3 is TGTGCCAGCAGCTTAGCGTTTCCGGGTAACACTGAAGCTTTCTTT. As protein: CASSLAFPGNTEAFF.

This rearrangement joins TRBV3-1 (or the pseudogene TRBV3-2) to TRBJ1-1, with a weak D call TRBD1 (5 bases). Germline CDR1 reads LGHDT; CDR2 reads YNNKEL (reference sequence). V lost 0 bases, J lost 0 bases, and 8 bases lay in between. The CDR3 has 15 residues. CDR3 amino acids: CASSQDWGVNTEAFF. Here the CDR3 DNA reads TGTGCCAGCAGCCAAGACTGGGGGGTGAACACTGAAGCTTTCTTT.

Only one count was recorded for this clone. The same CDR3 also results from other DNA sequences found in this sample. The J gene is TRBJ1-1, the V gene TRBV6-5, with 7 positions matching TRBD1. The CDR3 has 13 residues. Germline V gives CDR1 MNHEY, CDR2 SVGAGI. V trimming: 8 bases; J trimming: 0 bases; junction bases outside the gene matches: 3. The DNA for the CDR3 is TGTGCCAGCCGCAGGGGGTTGAACACTGAAGCTTTCTTT. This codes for CASRRGLNTEAFF.

CDR3 protein: CASTLLQGTNTEAFF. The CDR3 DNA is TGTGCCAGCACTCTACTACAGGGGACAAACACTGAAGCTTTCTTT. The chain carries TRBV6-5 and TRBJ1-1, with TRBD1 matching 7 bases. The germline CDR1 and CDR2 sequences are MNHEY and SVGAGI. The CDR3 loop spans 15 amino acids. The junction had 10 bases not matched to a gene; V was cut back by 7 bases and J by 2 bases.

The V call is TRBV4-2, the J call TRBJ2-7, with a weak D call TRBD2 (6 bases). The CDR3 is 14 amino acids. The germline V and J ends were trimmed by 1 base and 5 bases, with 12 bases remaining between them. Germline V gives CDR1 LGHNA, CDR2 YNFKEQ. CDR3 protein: CASSQVEGVDEQYF. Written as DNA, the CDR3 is TGTGCCAGCAGCCAAGTGGAGGGCGTCGACGAGCAGTACTTC.

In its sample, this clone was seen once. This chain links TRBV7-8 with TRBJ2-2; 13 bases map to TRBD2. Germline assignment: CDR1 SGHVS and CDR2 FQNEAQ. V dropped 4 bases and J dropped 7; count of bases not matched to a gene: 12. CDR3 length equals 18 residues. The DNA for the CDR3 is TGTGCCAGCAGCTCCCGTGTAGGGACTAGCGGGAACCACGGGGAGCTGTTTTTT. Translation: CASSSRVGTSGNHGELFF.